This is a list of T cell receptor beta chains from one sample in a study of blood T cell repertoires in COVID-19. The data were produced by immunoSEQ multiplex PCR, yet TCRdb's version contains in-frame clones alone and is incomplete. The sample records 140,000 to 150,000 clones, approximately 80% being singletons. The sequenced sample was PBMCs or T cells enriched from blood (not recorded which). The receptors derive from a woman aged 40 to 50 who had recovered from COVID-19. Both conserved end residues are part of each CDR3. Each record gives: clone size, J gene, D gene, V gene, CDR3 protein, CDR3 DNA. A D gene is named only where the DNA matches it firmly. Expanded clones are given a class, and other clones once, few, many or no size at all.

.	TRBJ1-5	.	TRBV7-2	CASSLVVAANNQPQHF	TGTGCCAGCAGCTTAGTGGTCGCGGCCAACAATCAGCCCCAGCATTTT
.	TRBJ1-3	.	TRBV7-6	CASSSSRGSGNTIYF	TGTGCCAGCAGCTCGAGTAGGGGCTCTGGAAACACCATATATTTT
.	TRBJ2-5	TRBD2	TRBV19	CASSTSGSETQYF	TGTGCCAGTAGTACTAGCGGGAGTGAGACCCAGTACTTC
.	TRBJ2-1	.	TRBV27	CASRQTGSGEQFF	TGTGCCAGCAGGCAAACAGGGTCGGGTGAGCAGTTCTTC
.	TRBJ2-7	.	TRBV29-1	CSVEAATARAGTREQYF	TGCAGCGTTGAAGCCGCTACGGCGCGGGCCGGGACTCGCGAGCAGTACTTC
.	TRBJ2-1	TRBD2	TRBV11-3	CASSAPGLAGVGEQFF	TGTGCCAGCAGCGCACCGGGACTAGCGGGAGTAGGTGAGCAGTTCTTC
.	TRBJ2-1	TRBD2	TRBV14	CASSPTSGGNEQFF	TGTGCCAGCAGCCCGACTAGCGGTGGCAATGAGCAGTTCTTC
once	TRBJ2-7	.	TRBV7-9	CASSPTSYEQYF	TGTGCCAGCAGCCCCACATCCTACGAGCAGTACTTC
.	TRBJ2-7	TRBD2	TRBV7-9	CASSRAGGGSYEQYF	TGTGCCAGCAGCCGAGCGGGGGGCGGGTCCTACGAGCAGTACTTC
.	TRBJ1-1	TRBD1	TRBV5-5	CASNTGGGAGSAFF	TGTGCCAGCAACACTGGAGGGGGCGCCGGTTCGGCTTTCTTT
.	TRBJ1-2	TRBD1	TRBV10-3	CAISESGQGEGYGYTF	TGTGCCATCAGTGAGTCGGGACAGGGTGAGGGGTATGGCTACACCTTC
.	TRBJ1-5	TRBD1	TRBV15	CATRRGQGNQPQHF	TGTGCCACCAGGAGAGGACAGGGCAATCAGCCCCAGCATTTT
.	TRBJ2-1	TRBD2	TRBV7-3	CASSSSGHNEQFF	TGTGCCAGCAGCTCTAGCGGCCACAATGAGCAGTTCTTC
.	TRBJ1-2	.	TRBV18	CASSQNGDYGYTF	TGTGCCAGCTCCCAAAACGGGGATTATGGCTACACCTTC
many	TRBJ2-7	.	TRBV30	CAWSGARRGISYEQYF	TGTGCCTGGAGTGGGGCCCGAAGGGGGATATCCTACGAGCAGTACTTC
.	TRBJ2-2	.	TRBV5-1	CASSINSGELFF	TGCGCCAGCAGCATCAATAGCGGGGAGCTGTTTTTT
few	TRBJ1-1	TRBD1	TRBV12-3/TRBV12-4	CASFDRANTEAFF	TGTGCCAGTTTTGACAGGGCGAACACTGAAGCTTTCTTT
.	TRBJ2-1	.	TRBV10-2	CASSEGRFVNEQFF	TGCGCCAGCAGTGAGGGCAGGTTTGTGAATGAGCAGTTCTTC
.	TRBJ2-7	TRBD2	TRBV11-2	CASTLGLAASYEQYF	TGTGCCAGCACCTTGGGTCTAGCGGCCTCCTACGAGCAGTACTTC
.	TRBJ2-2	TRBD1	TRBV7-6	CASSHGTANTGELFF	TGTGCCAGCAGCCACGGGACAGCCAACACCGGGGAGCTGTTTTTT
.	TRBJ1-5	TRBD1	TRBV7-8	CASTGQGDQPQHF	TGTGCCAGCACAGGACAGGGTGATCAGCCCCAGCATTTT
.	TRBJ1-4	TRBD1	TRBV19	CASRRGPEKLFF	TGTGCCAGCAGGAGGGGGCCTGAAAAACTGTTTTTT
once	TRBJ2-1	TRBD2	TRBV6-5	CASSYGASGRFLQFF	TGTGCCAGCAGTTATGGGGCTAGCGGGAGATTCCTGCAGTTCTTC
.	TRBJ1-2	.	TRBV19	CASSIEGEGYGYTF	TGTGCCAGTAGTATAGAAGGAGAAGGCTATGGCTACACCTTC
.	TRBJ1-1	TRBD1	TRBV5-1	CASSLVDRGLDTEAFF	TGCGCCAGCAGCTTGGTCGACAGGGGGCTGGACACTGAAGCTTTCTTT
.	TRBJ2-1	TRBD1	TRBV11-2	CASSSTGSSYNEQFF	TGTGCCAGCAGCTCGACAGGGAGCTCCTACAATGAGCAGTTCTTC
.	TRBJ2-3	.	TRBV7-3	CASSLLGGNGHTQYF	TGTGCCAGCAGCTTACTGGGCGGGAACGGGCATACGCAGTATTTT
.	TRBJ2-5	.	TRBV7-3	CASSLNPGVAETQYF	TGTGCCAGCAGCTTAAACCCAGGGGTGGCAGAGACCCAGTACTTC
.	TRBJ2-1	.	TRBV28	CASSLGGVNEQFF	TGTGCCAGTTCGTTGGGGGGAGTTAATGAGCAGTTCTTC
.	TRBJ1-2	.	TRBV29-1	CSVDVTGMLAGYTF	TGCAGCGTTGACGTTACAGGGATGCTGGCAGGCTACACCTTC
.	TRBJ1-3	.	TRBV28	CASSPTREGNTIYF	TGTGCCAGCAGCCCCACAAGGGAGGGGAACACCATATATTTT
.	TRBJ1-1	.	TRBV30	CASYTVGGDTEAFF	TGTGCCTCCTATACGGTGGGGGGTGACACTGAAGCTTTCTTT
.	TRBJ2-3	.	TRBV27	CASSLSSSTDTQYF	TGTGCCAGCAGTTTATCCTCTAGCACAGATACGCAGTATTTT
.	TRBJ1-2	.	TRBV19	CASRRAQANYGYTF	TGTGCCAGTAGGAGGGCCCAAGCTAACTATGGCTACACCTTC
.	TRBJ2-7	TRBD2	TRBV5-1	CASSPRVGRGEYEQYF	TGCGCCAGCAGCCCCCGGGTAGGGCGGGGGGAATACGAGCAGTACTTC
.	TRBJ2-3	.	TRBV29-1	CSVEETRNTQYF	TGCAGCGTTGAAGAGACAAGAAATACGCAGTATTTT
.	TRBJ2-1	.	TRBV25-1	CASSSGYNEQFF	TGTGCCAGCAGCTCAGGGTACAATGAGCAGTTCTTC
once	TRBJ2-1	.	TRBV6-6	CASSYKSSDEQFF	TGTGCCAGCAGTTACAAGAGTAGCGATGAGCAGTTCTTC
.	TRBJ1-3	.	TRBV18	CASSRGSSGNTIYF	TGTGCCAGCTCCCGAGGGAGCTCTGGAAACACCATATATTTT
.	TRBJ1-2	.	TRBV4-1	CASSTRGGDELIGYTF	TGCGCCAGCAGCACCAGGGGTGGGGACGAGCTTATTGGCTACACCTTC
.	TRBJ1-4	.	TRBV5-8	CASSPGRGGTNEKLFF	TGTGCCAGCAGCCCTGGACGTGGGGGGACTAATGAAAAACTGTTTTTT
.	TRBJ2-7	TRBD2	TRBV11-2	CASSLDASGLYEQYF	TGTGCCAGCAGCTTAGACGCTAGCGGCCTCTACGAGCAGTACTTC
.	TRBJ2-7	TRBD2	TRBV5-5	CASSLGAASGNYEQYF	TGTGCCAGCAGCTTGGGAGCGGCTAGCGGGAACTACGAGCAGTACTTC
once	TRBJ2-1	TRBD2	TRBV24-1	CATGLGTSGGNEQFF	TGTGCCACCGGTCTCGGGACTAGCGGGGGGAATGAGCAGTTCTTC
.	TRBJ1-1	.	TRBV15	CATSPQTLVNTEAFF	TGTGCCACCAGCCCCCAGACCCTAGTGAACACTGAAGCTTTCTTT
.	TRBJ2-5	.	TRBV27	CASSLEIPRAGETQYF	TGTGCCAGCAGTTTAGAGATACCCCGGGCGGGAGAGACCCAGTACTTC
.	TRBJ2-2	.	TRBV5-1	CASSLGQIAGELFF	TGCGCCAGCAGCTTGGGGCAGATTGCCGGGGAGCTGTTTTTT
few	TRBJ2-1	.	TRBV2	CGSSQKYYEQFF	TGTGGAAGCTCTCAAAAGTACTATGAGCAGTTCTTC